This T cell receptor (beta chain) derives from a study of CD8+CD57+ T cells in acquired aplastic anemia. Study-wide background: Yields of DNA that came from sorted CD4+ and CD8+ cells averaged about 3.3 ug.

Findings of the study overall: The same twenty-nine CD8+ CDR3 sequences occurred in patients and in controls.

This clonotype was seen a few times. Its antigen remains unidentified. For sequencing, patients were chosen who had shown expansion of CD8+CD57+ cells by flow cytometry. When blood sampling took place, the patients had received no therapy. Trimming shortened V by 1 base and J by 8 bases, and 11 bases separated the two germline ends. Germline CDR1 reads MGHRA; CDR2 reads YSYEKL. There are 14 residues in the CDR3. Genomic DNA, serving as template, underwent TCR beta VDJ and CDR3 profiling. From the reads, TCRdb called clonotypes with MiXCR, one entry per CDR3 protein. Among more than 95,000 distinct CDR3 sequences, less than 50% were seen once, and the ten largest hold 2% to 3%.

The clonotype comes from a human donor with aplastic anemia. The specimen was sorted CD4+, CD8+, or CD8+CD57+ T cells (not recorded which) from PBMCs. The V and J genes are TRBV4-1 and TRBJ1-4, with D possibly TRBD1 on 6 matching bases. CDR3 sequence: CASSQAQGREKLFF. As DNA, the CDR3 is TGCGCCAGCAGCCAAGCGCAGGGGAGGGAAAAACTGTTTTTT.